One sample yielded the 21 T cell receptor beta chains listed below, sequenced in a study of blood T cells in healthy people across ages. A second PCR of about 7 to 12 cycles used a sample-barcoded 5' primer and a J-beta primer mix. TCRdb re-analysed the 5' RACE reads in MiXCR, keeping a single row per CDR3 protein. Of about 970,000 distinct CDR3 sequences in the sample, approximately 50% were seen once. Sequenced input: blood. These receptor sequences come from a woman aged 55-69 years in good health.

This clonotype appeared a few times. The V gene is TRBV29-1, the J gene TRBJ2-5; maybe TRBD2 (7 bases). The CDR3 extends over 14 amino acids. Per the germline V gene, CDR1 is SQVTM and CDR2 is ANQGSEA. Trimming removed 4 bases at V and 4 bases at J, with 16 bases between. The CDR3 bases are TGCAGCGTTGTCGCGGCGGGGGCCCGAGAGACCCAGTACTTC. It specifies CSVVAAGARETQYF.

V is TRBV12-3 or TRBV12-4 and J is TRBJ2-3; TRBD2 might be the D (5 bases). V was trimmed by 6 bases and J by 7 bases, leaving 20 bases between them. The CDR3 is 15 residues long. In nucleotides, the CDR3 is TGTGCCAGCAGCCCTGAGGGAGTGGGAGAAAATACGCAGTATTTT. Translation: CASSPEGVGENTQYF.

J is TRBJ2-5 and V is TRBV5-1; 10 nucleotides agree with TRBD2. With 4 bases clipped from V and 11 bases from J, the junction kept 11 bases outside the gene matches. The CDR3 spans 14 residues. Germline V gene data show CDR1 as SGHRS and CDR2 as YFSETQ. The CDR3 here is CASSPGLADLEQYF. The CDR3 bases are TGCGCCAGCAGCCCCGGACTAGCGGACCTAGAGCAGTACTTC.

This clonotype was counted between two and nine times. The chain employs TRBV20-1 and TRBJ1-4, with D unresolved. The germline V and J ends were trimmed by 5 bases and 0 bases, with 4 bases remaining between them. CDR1 DFQATT and CDR2 SNEGSKA come from the germline V gene (reference sequence). The CDR3 consists of 12 residues. Here the CDR3 reads CSAAATNEKLFF. CDR3 nucleotides: TGCAGTGCTGCTGCAACTAATGAAAAACTGTTTTTT.

The J gene is TRBJ1-3, the V gene TRBV6-6; the D gene is possibly TRBD1 (6 bases). Germline lookup yields CDR1 MNHNY and CDR2 SVGAGI (reference sequence). V was pared by 5 bases and J by 0 bases, with 11 bases between. There are 15 residues in the CDR3. DNA for the CDR3: TGTGCCAGCAGTCGGGGGCAAATCTCTGGAAACACCATATATTTT. This translates into CASSRGQISGNTIYF.

Only a few counts were recorded for this clonotype. The V and J genes are TRBV29-1 and TRBJ2-3, with D possibly matching TRBD1 (5 bases). Germline lookup yields CDR1 SQVTM and CDR2 ANQGSEA. CDR3 length: 14 amino acids. With 6 bases removed from V and 1 base from J, the gap between germline ends came to 14 bases. CDR3 region: CSVRRGAGTDTQYF. Written as DNA, the CDR3 is TGCAGCGTCCGAAGGGGCGCGGGCACAGATACGCAGTATTTT.

This clonotype has only a few counts. The chain uses TRBV10-3 and TRBJ2-3, with D unclear. CDR3 length: 13 amino acids. Germline V gene lookup returns CDR1 ENHRY and CDR2 SYGVKD. V lost 3 bases and J 4 bases, leaving 8 bases between the germline ends. CDR3 in amino acids: CAISEKSADTQYF. In DNA, the CDR3 is TGTGCCATCAGTGAAAAGAGCGCAGATACGCAGTATTTT.

The chain combines TRBV25-1 with TRBJ1-2, with 9 nucleotides matching TRBD1. V was clipped by 3 bases and J by 2 bases; unmatched bases: 10. The CDR3 has 17 amino acids. Germline CDR1 reads MGHDK; CDR2 reads SYGVNS. CDR3 residues: CASSELGQGGSNYGYTF. DNA for the CDR3: TGTGCCAGCAGTGAGTTGGGACAGGGAGGTTCCAACTATGGCTACACCTTC.

The table lists this clonotype with a few counts. This chain connects TRBV3-1 to TRBJ1-2, with no clear D. The germline gives CDR1 LGHDT, CDR2 YNNKEL (reference sequence). The V end lost 4 bases, the J end lost 0 bases, and 12 bases lay between the germline ends. The CDR3 contains 15 residues. CDR3 nucleotides: TGTGCCAGCAGCCTCCTCCAAGGGTCTAACTATGGCTACACCTTC. The encoded protein is CASSLLQGSNYGYTF.

A remark on this clonotype: An end of the junction differs from the germline gene, which may be a read error. The chain is built from TRBV10-3 and TRBJ1-5, with D possibly TRBD1 on 5 matching bases. Germline lookup yields CDR1 ENHRY and CDR2 SYGVKD. The CDR3 loop spans 14 amino acids. CDR3 amino acids: CAISEGGFNRPQHF. CDR3 nucleotides: TGTGCCATCAGTGAGGGGGGTTTCAATCGGCCCCAGCATTTT.

This chain joins TRBV6-2 or TRBV6-3 and TRBJ2-2, with D unresolved. The length of the CDR3 is 15 residues. CDR1 MNHEY and CDR2 SVGEGT come from the germline V gene. The V end lost 8 bases, the J end lost 1 base, and 14 bases lay between the germline ends. Here the CDR3 reads CASRVPAGNTGELFF. The CDR3 DNA reads TGTGCCAGCCGGGTACCGGCAGGGAACACCGGGGAGCTGTTTTTT.

This clonotype was found a few times. The genes are TRBV20-1 and TRBJ2-7; D not resolved. Trimming left V 3 bases short and J 3 bases short, with 15 bases between. The CDR3 length is 14 residues. CDR1 and CDR2 from the germline V gene are DFQATT and SNEGSKA (reference sequence). CDR3: CSARVDQEIYEQYF. The CDR3 DNA reads TGCAGTGCTAGGGTAGACCAAGAGATCTACGAGCAGTACTTC.

In this sample, this clonotype turned up once. The gene calls are TRBV5-1 and TRBJ2-5; 10 bases are shared with TRBD2. The CDR3 has 15 residues. Germline V gene sequence: CDR1 SGHRS, CDR2 YFSETQ. Unmatched junction bases numbered 7, after V lost 3 bases and J lost 5 bases. The chain's CDR3 is CASSSSGRRGETQYF. The DNA for the CDR3 is TGCGCCAGCAGCTCTAGCGGGAGAAGAGGTGAGACCCAGTACTTC.

CDR3 coding DNA: TGTGCCAGCAGGGAGCCAGGAGGGGGGTCGGCTGAAGCTTTCTTT. This encodes CASREPGGGSAEAFF. The rearrangement uses TRBV5-4 and TRBJ1-1, with a possible D match to TRBD1 (6 bases). Per the germline V gene, CDR1 is SGHNT and CDR2 is YYREEE (reference sequence). The CDR3 length is 15 residues. Trimming cost V 5 bases and J 6 bases, with 20 bases left between them.

The chain couples TRBV3-1 to TRBJ2-1; D is unclear. Per the germline V gene, CDR1 is LGHDT and CDR2 is YNNKEL (reference sequence). The CDR3 has 12 amino acids. Deletions cut 8 bases from V and 8 bases from J, with 13 bases between. In DNA, the CDR3 is TGTGCCAGCCAAAACAAAGGCCATGAGCAGTTCTTC. Protein: CASQNKGHEQFF.

Many counts were recorded for this clonotype. One end of the junction is discordant with germline, which a read error may explain. The gene calls are TRBV5-1 and TRBJ2-7; D perhaps matches TRBD1 (5 bases). Germline V CDR1 and CDR2: SGHRS, YFSETQ. This CDR3 spans 13 amino acids. CDR3 residues: CASSLGQGGEQYF. CDR3 nucleotide sequence: TGTGCCAGCAGCTTAGGTCAGGGTGGCGAGCAGTACTTC.

V usage is TRBV10-3 and J usage is TRBJ2-5; a weak D match, TRBD1 (6 bases). Per the germline V gene, CDR1 is ENHRY and CDR2 is SYGVKD. CDR3 length: 13 residues. Trimming took 4 bases from V and 2 from J, leaving 8 bases between them. CDR3 nucleotides: TGTGCCATCAGTGGACAGGTTCAAGAGACCCAGTACTTC. Its protein product is CAISGQVQETQYF.

The CDR3 loop is CASSEILAGGPKYNEQFF. The CDR3, as DNA: TGTGCCAGCAGTGAAATTTTAGCGGGAGGGCCAAAGTACAATGAGCAGTTCTTC. The chain couples TRBV6-1 to TRBJ2-1, with 11 bases identical to TRBD2. The V and J ends lost 2 bases and 4 bases, in that order; junction bases with no gene match: 10. The CDR3 totals 18 residues. Germline V CDR1 and CDR2: MNHNS, SASEGT.

A few counts support this clonotype. A much larger clone differs by one base, so this may be a read error. CDR3 region: CASSMTSGRAYEQYF. The CDR3 DNA reads TGTGCCAGCAGCATGACTAGCGGGAGGGCCTACGAGCAGTACTTC. V usage is TRBV7-2 and J usage is TRBJ2-7; TRBD2 aligns across 14 bases. V lost 5 bases to trimming and J lost 2 bases; unmatched junction nucleotides: 2. In germline, CDR1 is SGHTA, CDR2 FQGNSA. The length of the CDR3 is 15 residues.

This clonotype appeared a few times. The gene calls are TRBV9 and TRBJ2-5; weak D call: TRBD1 (5 bases). Germline V CDR1 and CDR2: SGDLS, YYNGEE. V gave up 6 bases and J gave up 2 bases, with 14 bases separating them. The CDR3 runs to 14 residues. CDR3 protein: CASKSDSDQETQYF. CDR3 nucleotide sequence: TGTGCCAGCAAGAGCGACAGTGATCAAGAGACCCAGTACTTC.

This clonotype was detected a few times. The rearrangement uses TRBV5-1 and TRBJ2-4; perhaps TRBD2 as D (5 bases). The CDR3 contains 15 residues. Germline V lookup: CDR1 SGHRS, CDR2 YFSETQ. V was pared by 0 bases and J by 13 bases, with 20 bases between. DNA for the CDR3: TGCGCCAGCAGCTTGGACGGACTTAGCACTGGGGAGCAGTACTTC. Its translation is CASSLDGLSTGEQYF.